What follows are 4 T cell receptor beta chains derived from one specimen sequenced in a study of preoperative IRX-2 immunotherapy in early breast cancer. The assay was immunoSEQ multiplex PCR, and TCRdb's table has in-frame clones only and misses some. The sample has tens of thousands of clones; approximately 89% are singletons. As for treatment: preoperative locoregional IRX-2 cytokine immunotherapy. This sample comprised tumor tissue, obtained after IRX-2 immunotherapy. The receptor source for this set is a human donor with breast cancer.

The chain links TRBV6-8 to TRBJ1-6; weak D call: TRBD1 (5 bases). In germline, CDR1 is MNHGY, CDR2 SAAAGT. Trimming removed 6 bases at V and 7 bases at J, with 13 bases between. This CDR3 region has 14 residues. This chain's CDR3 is CASSPGTTNSPLHF. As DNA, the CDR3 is TGTGCCAGCAGCCCCGGGACGACGAATTCACCCCTCCACTTT.

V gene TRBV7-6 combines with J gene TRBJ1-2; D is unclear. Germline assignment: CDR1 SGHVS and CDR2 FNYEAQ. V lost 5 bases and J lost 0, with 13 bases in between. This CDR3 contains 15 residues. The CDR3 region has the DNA TGTGCCAGCAGCCACCGGAGTGAATCTAACTATGGCTACACCTTC. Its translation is CASSHRSESNYGYTF.

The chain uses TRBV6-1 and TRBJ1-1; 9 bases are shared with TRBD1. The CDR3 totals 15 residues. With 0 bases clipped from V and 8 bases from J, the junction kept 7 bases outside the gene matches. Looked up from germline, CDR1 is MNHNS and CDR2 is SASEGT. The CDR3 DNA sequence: TGTGCCAGCAGTGAAGCCTGGACGGGACAGGGAGAAGCTTTCTTT. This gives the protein CASSEAWTGQGEAFF.

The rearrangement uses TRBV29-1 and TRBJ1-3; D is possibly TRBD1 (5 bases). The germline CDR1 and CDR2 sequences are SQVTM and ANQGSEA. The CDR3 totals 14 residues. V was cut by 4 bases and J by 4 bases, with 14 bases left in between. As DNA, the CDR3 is TGCAGCGTTGGGGGGACTTTGCCGGGAAACACCATATATTTT. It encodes CSVGGTLPGNTIYF.